The entry that follows covers one T cell receptor beta chain sequence. This table comes from immunoSEQ multiplex PCR, and its TCRdb copy is limited to in-frame clones, with some not included. This table holds 150,000 to 200,000 clones, about 86% found once. This entry comes from a study of blood T cell repertoires in COVID-19. The CDR3 is 17 amino acids. With 6 bases removed from V and 7 bases from J, the gap between germline ends came to 27 bases. Germline V gives CDR1 LNHDA, CDR2 SQIVND (reference sequence). The chain employs TRBV19 and TRBJ1-2, with D possibly being TRBD1 (5 bases). The origin of this receptor is a woman in her 70s who had recovered from COVID-19. The sequencing sample was made of peripheral blood. CDR3 in amino acids: CASSDPRGGGWLSGYTF. The DNA for the CDR3 is TGTGCCAGTAGCGACCCCCGCGGCGGGGGTTGGCTATCTGGCTACACCTTC.